The TCR beta chain described here comes from a study of cytomegalovirus exposure and HLA in healthy donors. Unmatched junction bases numbered 13, after V lost 4 bases and J lost 3 bases. Germline loops: CDR1 SGHDT, CDR2 YYEEEE. There are 17 residues in the CDR3. A multiplex PCR was run with 60 Vbeta primers and 13 Jbeta primers. Clones were sequenced by immunoSEQ multiplex PCR, and TCRdb holds only the in-frame ones, with some missing. The table includes 95,000 to 120,000 clones, roughly 67% detected once. V and J are TRBV5-6 and TRBJ1-1; TRBD1 matches 9 bases. The sample consisted of PBMCs. The sequence derives from a man younger than 30 in good health and CMV-seropositive. The CDR3 loop is CASSPTGTGNMDTEAFF. The CDR3, as DNA: TGTGCCAGCAGCCCCACCGGGACAGGGAACATGGACACTGAAGCTTTCTTT.